This T cell receptor (beta chain) was found in a study of CD8+CD57+ T cells in acquired aplastic anemia. On the study more broadly: Average DNA yield from sorted CD4+ and CD8+ cells was around 3 ug. Findings of the study overall: Comparison of patients with controls identified approximately 28 shared CD8+ CDR3 sequences.

Whoever was chosen for sequencing had shown CD8+CD57+ cell expansion by flow cytometry. Receipt of therapy had not occurred in any patient by the time of blood sampling. As concerns this clonotype: What it binds is not known. The junction does not match germline at one end; this may be a read error.

Germline loops: CDR1 SGHVS, CDR2 FQNEAQ. CDR3 size: 14 residues. Using genomic DNA as the template, TCR beta VDJ and CDR3 profiling was carried out. TCRdb used MiXCR to reprocess the reads, holding one entry per CDR3 protein. The sample holds fewer than 200,000 distinct CDR3 sequences, around 50% seen once. This chain joins TRBV7-8 and TRBJ1-1; D unclear. The source of this sequence is a human donor with aplastic anemia. Sequencing was done on a sample of sorted CD4+, CD8+, or CD8+CD57+ T cells (not recorded which) from PBMCs. The CDR3 nucleotides are TGTGCCAGCAGCTTTGGGGTCATGAATACTGGAGCTTTCTTT. Translation gives CASSFGVMNTGAFF.